Following are 22 T cell receptor beta chains from one sample sequenced in a study of blood T cell repertoires in COVID-19. Clones were sequenced by immunoSEQ multiplex PCR, and TCRdb holds only the in-frame ones, with some missing. The table has about 150,000 clones, 60% to 85% seen once. The sample consisted of peripheral blood. All receptors derive from a man aged 45-65 years with acute or convalescent COVID-19.

CDR3 residues: CASSPPGGKETQYF. In DNA, the CDR3 is TGTGCCAGCAGCCCGCCTGGCGGAAAAGAGACCCAGTACTTC. The chain is built from TRBV11-2 and TRBJ2-5; no clear D gene. This CDR3 is 14 amino acids long. Germline V gene lookup returns CDR1 SGHAT and CDR2 FQNNGV. V lost 5 bases and J 3 bases, leaving 13 bases between the germline ends.

This clone was observed a few times. This chain uses TRBV5-4 with TRBJ1-6; the match to TRBD1 covers 7 bases. The V segment lost 2 bases and the J segment 7 bases; nucleotides outside the gene matches: 3. Germline V gives CDR1 SGHNT, CDR2 YYREEE (reference sequence). The CDR3 sequence is 14 residues long. CDR3 amino acids: CASSFGTDNSPLHF. The CDR3 nucleotides are TGTGCCAGCAGCTTCGGGACAGACAATTCACCCCTCCACTTT.

This clone has a single count. The chain joins TRBV2 to TRBJ1-2; D is perhaps TRBD1 (5 bases). The length of the CDR3 is 15 residues. V lost 2 bases and J 3 bases, leaving 13 bases between the germline ends. Germline loops: CDR1 SNHLY, CDR2 FYNNEI. CDR3: CASSEQGTHYYGYTF. The CDR3 nucleotides read TGTGCCAGCAGTGAACAGGGCACCCACTACTATGGCTACACCTTC.

The CDR3 DNA reads as TGTGCCAGCAGTGAATCAATAGGGGGTCAAGAGACCCAGTACTTC. It specifies CASSESIGGQETQYF. V and J are TRBV6-1 and TRBJ2-5; tentatively, D is TRBD1 (6 bases). Trimming removed 2 bases at V and 2 bases at J, with 12 bases between. Per the germline V gene, CDR1 is MNHNS and CDR2 is SASEGT. This CDR3 is 15 amino acids long.

The chain has TRBV5-4 and TRBJ1-4; a possible D gene is TRBD1 (5 bases). CDR1 and CDR2 from the germline V gene are SGHNT and YYREEE (reference sequence). The ends were cut back, 4 bases at V and 5 bases at J, with 12 bases in the middle. The CDR3 extends over 14 amino acids. The CDR3 sequence: CASSGRGDNEKLFF. For the CDR3, the DNA is TGTGCCAGCAGCGGTAGGGGTGACAATGAAAAACTGTTTTTT.

V usage is TRBV13 and J usage is TRBJ2-3, with TRBD2 matching over 10 bases. The V gene's germline CDR1 is PRHDT and CDR2 FYEKMQ (reference sequence). This CDR3 contains 15 residues. V trimming: 2 bases; J trimming: 4 bases; junction bases outside the gene matches: 3. Here the CDR3 reads CASSLWLAGADTQYF. CDR3 coding DNA: TGTGCCAGCAGCTTATGGCTAGCGGGGGCAGATACGCAGTATTTT.

This clone was seen only a few times. This chain uses TRBV19 with TRBJ1-1, with 8 bases fitting TRBD1. Germline assignment: CDR1 LNHDA and CDR2 SQIVND (reference sequence). The trim removed 4 bases at V and 5 bases at J, leaving 6 bases unmatched. The CDR3 is 14 residues long. CDR3 residues: CASSKTGDRTEAFF. CDR3 in DNA: TGTGCCAGTAGTAAGACAGGGGACCGAACTGAAGCTTTCTTT.

This clone has a single count. J is TRBJ2-3 and V is TRBV29-1; 14 bases agree with TRBD2. Germline V gives CDR1 SQVTM, CDR2 ANQGSEA. V dropped 4 bases and J dropped 2; count of bases not matched to a gene: 5. The length of the CDR3 is 16 residues. The CDR3 protein is CSVAGTSGGDTDTQYF. CDR3 nucleotides: TGCAGCGTTGCGGGGACTAGCGGGGGTGACACAGATACGCAGTATTTT.

This clone has just a few counts. The rearrangement joins TRBV4-1 to TRBJ1-2, with 11 bases aligning to TRBD1. This CDR3 has 15 residues. Germline V gene lookup returns CDR1 MGHRA and CDR2 YSYEKL. V gave up 3 bases and J gave up 7 bases; unmatched junction bases: 7. The CDR3 DNA follows: TGCGCCAGCAGCCAGTCCGGACAGGGGGCGTCTGGCTACACCTTC. Protein product: CASSQSGQGASGYTF.

This clone was detected a few times. The rearrangement links TRBV18 to TRBJ2-5; a weak D match, TRBD1 (6 bases). This CDR3 contains 14 residues. V shed 2 bases and J shed 1 base, with 8 bases lying between them. Looked up from germline, CDR1 is KGHSH and CDR2 is LQKENI. The CDR3, as DNA: TGTGCCAGCTCACCATCCAGGGGCCAAGAGACCCAGTACTTC. Its protein is CASSPSRGQETQYF.

The sample holds one count of this clone. The gene calls are TRBV2 and TRBJ1-5; 8 bases are a match to TRBD1. The germline V gene encodes CDR1 SNHLY and CDR2 FYNNEI. Germline trimming cut 6 bases from V and 4 bases from J; bases unmatched to any gene: 2. The CDR3 length is 13 residues. The CDR3 DNA sequence: TGTGCCAGCAGCCGACAGGGGAATCAGCCCCAGCATTTT. Protein product: CASSRQGNQPQHF.

This sequence joins TRBV5-1 and TRBJ1-2; 10 nucleotides align to TRBD1. The CDR3 totals 16 residues. V shed 5 bases, J shed 5 bases, and the junction held 12 bases outside the gene matches. CDR1 is SGHRS, CDR2 YFSETQ, per germline. This CDR3 reads CASSSIDRGLEYGYTF. In DNA form, the CDR3 reads TGCGCCAGCAGTTCTATCGACAGGGGGCTCGAATATGGCTACACCTTC. Supplemented by reference TRBV5-1 and TRBJ1-2, the full variable domain reads KAGVTQTPRYLIKTRGQQVTLSCSPISGHRSVSWYQQTPGQGLQFLFEYFSETQRNKGNFPGRFSGRQFSNSRSEMNVSTLELGDSALYLCASSSIDRGLEYGYTFGSGTRLTVV.

The J gene is TRBJ2-5, the V gene TRBV12-3 or TRBV12-4, with no clear D. Between the trimmed V and J ends, which lost 5 bases and 10 bases, there was a span of 11 bases. The CDR3 is made up of 11 amino acids. CDR3 bases: TGTGCCAGCAGTAATGGGCTAATCCAGTACTTC. It yields the protein CASSNGLIQYF.

J is TRBJ2-1 and V is TRBV5-1; D may be TRBD2 (5 bases). This CDR3 is 14 amino acids long. Trimming cost V 2 bases and J 5 bases, with 11 bases left between them. Per germline, CDR1 SGHRS and CDR2 YFSETQ. CDR3 sequence: CASSFPSSDNEQFF. The CDR3 DNA is TGCGCCAGCAGCTTCCCGAGTAGCGACAATGAGCAGTTCTTC.

This clone was picked up one time. The CDR3 nucleotides read TGTGCCAGCACAGGGGGACATGGCTACACCTTC. Translating it yields CASTGGHGYTF. This rearrangement joins TRBV28 to TRBJ1-2, with 7 positions matching TRBD1. Losses at the gene ends were 7 bases for V and 6 bases for J; bases not matched to a gene: 2. The CDR3 extends over 11 amino acids. In germline, CDR1 is MDHEN, CDR2 SYDVKM.

This sequence joins TRBV5-8 and TRBJ2-3; 9 nucleotides match TRBD2. CDR1 is SGHTS and CDR2 is YDEGEE in the germline V gene. The length of the CDR3 is 17 residues. V shed 0 bases and J 4 bases; nucleotides not matched to a gene: 9. The CDR3 reads CASSLERAGGASDTQYF. The CDR3 nucleotides read TGTGCCAGCAGCTTGGAGCGTGCGGGGGGGGCCTCAGATACGCAGTATTTT.

This rearrangement joins TRBV5-1 to TRBJ2-5, with D possibly being TRBD2 (5 bases). The CDR3 sequence is 13 residues long. Germline V gives CDR1 SGHRS, CDR2 YFSETQ. Trimming took 3 bases from V and 1 from J, leaving 7 bases between them. This CDR3 is CASSSAAQETQYF. The CDR3 nucleotides are TGCGCCAGCAGCTCAGCGGCCCAAGAGACCCAGTACTTC.

This clone was recorded many times. The CDR3 sequence: CASSSISEGYGYTF. For the CDR3, the DNA is TGTGCCAGCAGCTCCATCTCAGAGGGCTATGGCTACACCTTC. The genes are TRBV11-2 and TRBJ1-2; no reliable D call. CDR3 length: 14 residues. The V end lost 4 bases, the J end lost 4 bases, and 13 bases lay between the germline ends. CDR1 is SGHAT and CDR2 is FQNNGV in the germline V gene. The full variable domain, completed using reference TRBV11-2 and TRBJ1-2, is EAGVAQSPRYKIIEKRQSVAFWCNPISGHATLYWYQQILGQGPKLLIQFQNNGVVDDSQLPKDRFSAERLKGVDSTLKIQPAKLEDSAVYLCASSSISEGYGYTFGSGTRLTVV.

The V gene is TRBV9, the J gene TRBJ1-2, with D possibly TRBD1 on 6 matching bases. V gave up 1 base and J gave up 5 bases, with 6 bases separating them. Germline values: CDR1 SGDLS, CDR2 YYNGEE. The CDR3 covers 12 residues. The CDR3 sequence: CASSVTGYGYTF. The DNA of the CDR3 is TGTGCCAGCAGCGTAACAGGGTATGGCTACACCTTC.

The chain uses TRBV5-1 and TRBJ2-5, with D possibly matching TRBD1 (5 bases). From germline, CDR1 is SGHRS and CDR2 YFSETQ. Trimming cost V 4 bases and J 5 bases, with 12 bases left between them. The CDR3 totals 13 residues. This CDR3 is CASSRQPGETQYF. The CDR3 DNA sequence: TGCGCCAGCAGCCGACAGCCTGGGGAGACCCAGTACTTC.

The chain carries TRBV4-1 and TRBJ1-2; D uncertain. Trimming took 1 base from V and 4 from J, leaving 16 bases between them. CDR1 and CDR2 (germline): MGHRA, YSYEKL. The CDR3 length is 16 residues. The chain's CDR3 is CASSQVVNLVLYGYTF. In nucleotides, the CDR3 is TGCGCCAGCAGCCAAGTAGTGAACCTAGTCCTCTATGGCTACACCTTC.

V usage is TRBV11-3 and J usage is TRBJ2-2; the match to TRBD1 covers 9 bases. Per germline, CDR1 SGHNT and CDR2 YENEEA. The CDR3 loop spans 16 amino acids. With V trimmed by 3 bases and J by 3 bases, 5 bases remained unmatched. For the CDR3, the DNA is TGTGCCAGCAGCTTTGAAGGACAGGGGTACACCGGGGAGCTGTTTTTT. Its translation is CASSFEGQGYTGELFF. The full variable domain, completed using reference TRBV11-3 and TRBJ2-2, is EAGVVQSPRYKIIEKKQPVAFWCNPISGHNTLYWYLQNLGQGPELLIRYENEEAVDDSQLPKDRFSAERLKGVDSTLKIQPAELGDSAVYLCASSFEGQGYTGELFFGEGSRLTVL.